This TCR beta chain was observed in a study of response to subunit inactivated influenza vaccine. This clonotype occurred a few times. TCRdb redid the calling of the RT-PCR reads with MiXCR, one entry per CDR3 protein. The sample lists roughly 670,000 distinct CDR3 sequences, 14% occurring once. There are 16 residues in the CDR3. Germline CDR1 reads SGHTA; CDR2 reads FQGNSA. V lost 1 base, J lost 2 bases, and 12 bases lay in between. The sequencing here drew on PBMCs from blood, taken less than 15 days before vaccination. The V and J genes are TRBV7-2 and TRBJ1-3; no clear D gene. The clonotype originates from a man aged 45-65 years who received an inactivated influenza vaccine. DNA of the CDR3: TGTGCCAGCAGCTTAGTTGTCAGTTTCACTGGAAACACCATATATTTT. This codes for CASSLVVSFTGNTIYF.